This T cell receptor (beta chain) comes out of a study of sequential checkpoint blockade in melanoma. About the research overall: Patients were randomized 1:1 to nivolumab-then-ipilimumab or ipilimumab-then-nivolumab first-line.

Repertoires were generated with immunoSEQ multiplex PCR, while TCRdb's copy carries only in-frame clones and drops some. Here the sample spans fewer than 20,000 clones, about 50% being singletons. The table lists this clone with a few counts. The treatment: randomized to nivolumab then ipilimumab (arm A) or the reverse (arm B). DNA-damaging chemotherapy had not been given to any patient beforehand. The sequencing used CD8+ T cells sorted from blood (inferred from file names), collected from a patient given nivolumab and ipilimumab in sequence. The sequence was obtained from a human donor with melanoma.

Written as DNA, the CDR3 is TGTGCCAGCAGTTTATTTCGAGGGGGCTACGAGCAGTACTTC. Amino acids: CASSLFRGGYEQYF. This chain links TRBV28 with TRBJ2-7, with a weak D call TRBD1 (6 bases). With 1 base removed from V and 3 bases from J, the gap between germline ends came to 10 bases. Germline assignment: CDR1 MDHEN and CDR2 SYDVKM. This CDR3 region has 14 residues. The complete variable domain, with remaining parts taken from reference TRBV28 and TRBJ2-7, reads DVKVTQSSRYLVKRTGEKVFLECVQDMDHENMFWYRQDPGLGLRLIYFSYDVKMKEKGDIPEGYSVSREKKERFSLILESASTNQTSMYLCASSLFRGGYEQYFGPGTRLTVT.